The T cell receptor beta chain under discussion was sequenced for a study of blood T cell repertoires in COVID-19. In the study overall: There were acute and convalescent COVID-19 samples, and they came from the United States, Italy and Spain. Sources were T cells, B-cell-depleted T cells, or PBMCs; the material itself was cDNA or gDNA.

In the source study's methods: Nucleated cell counts were estimated from reference gene primer amplification. Assay: immunoSEQ multiplex PCR; the TCRdb copy retains only in-frame clones and omits some. V and J calls and clone size are as listed in that table; D and trimming were resolved from the DNA. The table has 95,000 or so clones, roughly 90% seen once. The CDR3 runs 14 residues. The V gene lost 1 base and the J gene lost 9 bases, with 13 bases spanning the gap. Looked up from germline, CDR1 is LNHNV and CDR2 is YYDKDF (reference sequence). Input material: peripheral blood. The TCR was taken from an elderly man with active or convalescent COVID-19. V gene TRBV15 combines with J gene TRBJ2-1, with D possibly matching TRBD2 (5 bases). The CDR3 DNA reads TGTGCCACCAGCAGAGCTATCCACGAGGGTGAGCAGTTCTTC. Translated: CATSRAIHEGEQFF.